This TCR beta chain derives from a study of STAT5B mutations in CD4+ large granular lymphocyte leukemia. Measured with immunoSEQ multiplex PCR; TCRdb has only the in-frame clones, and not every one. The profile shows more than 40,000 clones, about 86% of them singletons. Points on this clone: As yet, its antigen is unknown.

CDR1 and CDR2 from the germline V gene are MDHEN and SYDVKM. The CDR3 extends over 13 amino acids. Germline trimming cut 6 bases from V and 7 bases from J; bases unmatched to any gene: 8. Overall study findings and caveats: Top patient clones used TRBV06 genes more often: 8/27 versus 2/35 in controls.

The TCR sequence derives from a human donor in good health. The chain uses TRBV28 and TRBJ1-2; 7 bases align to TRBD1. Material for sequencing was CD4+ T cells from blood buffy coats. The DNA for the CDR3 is TGTGCCAGCAGCCTACAGGGGATTGGTGGCTACACCTTC. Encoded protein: CASSLQGIGGYTF.